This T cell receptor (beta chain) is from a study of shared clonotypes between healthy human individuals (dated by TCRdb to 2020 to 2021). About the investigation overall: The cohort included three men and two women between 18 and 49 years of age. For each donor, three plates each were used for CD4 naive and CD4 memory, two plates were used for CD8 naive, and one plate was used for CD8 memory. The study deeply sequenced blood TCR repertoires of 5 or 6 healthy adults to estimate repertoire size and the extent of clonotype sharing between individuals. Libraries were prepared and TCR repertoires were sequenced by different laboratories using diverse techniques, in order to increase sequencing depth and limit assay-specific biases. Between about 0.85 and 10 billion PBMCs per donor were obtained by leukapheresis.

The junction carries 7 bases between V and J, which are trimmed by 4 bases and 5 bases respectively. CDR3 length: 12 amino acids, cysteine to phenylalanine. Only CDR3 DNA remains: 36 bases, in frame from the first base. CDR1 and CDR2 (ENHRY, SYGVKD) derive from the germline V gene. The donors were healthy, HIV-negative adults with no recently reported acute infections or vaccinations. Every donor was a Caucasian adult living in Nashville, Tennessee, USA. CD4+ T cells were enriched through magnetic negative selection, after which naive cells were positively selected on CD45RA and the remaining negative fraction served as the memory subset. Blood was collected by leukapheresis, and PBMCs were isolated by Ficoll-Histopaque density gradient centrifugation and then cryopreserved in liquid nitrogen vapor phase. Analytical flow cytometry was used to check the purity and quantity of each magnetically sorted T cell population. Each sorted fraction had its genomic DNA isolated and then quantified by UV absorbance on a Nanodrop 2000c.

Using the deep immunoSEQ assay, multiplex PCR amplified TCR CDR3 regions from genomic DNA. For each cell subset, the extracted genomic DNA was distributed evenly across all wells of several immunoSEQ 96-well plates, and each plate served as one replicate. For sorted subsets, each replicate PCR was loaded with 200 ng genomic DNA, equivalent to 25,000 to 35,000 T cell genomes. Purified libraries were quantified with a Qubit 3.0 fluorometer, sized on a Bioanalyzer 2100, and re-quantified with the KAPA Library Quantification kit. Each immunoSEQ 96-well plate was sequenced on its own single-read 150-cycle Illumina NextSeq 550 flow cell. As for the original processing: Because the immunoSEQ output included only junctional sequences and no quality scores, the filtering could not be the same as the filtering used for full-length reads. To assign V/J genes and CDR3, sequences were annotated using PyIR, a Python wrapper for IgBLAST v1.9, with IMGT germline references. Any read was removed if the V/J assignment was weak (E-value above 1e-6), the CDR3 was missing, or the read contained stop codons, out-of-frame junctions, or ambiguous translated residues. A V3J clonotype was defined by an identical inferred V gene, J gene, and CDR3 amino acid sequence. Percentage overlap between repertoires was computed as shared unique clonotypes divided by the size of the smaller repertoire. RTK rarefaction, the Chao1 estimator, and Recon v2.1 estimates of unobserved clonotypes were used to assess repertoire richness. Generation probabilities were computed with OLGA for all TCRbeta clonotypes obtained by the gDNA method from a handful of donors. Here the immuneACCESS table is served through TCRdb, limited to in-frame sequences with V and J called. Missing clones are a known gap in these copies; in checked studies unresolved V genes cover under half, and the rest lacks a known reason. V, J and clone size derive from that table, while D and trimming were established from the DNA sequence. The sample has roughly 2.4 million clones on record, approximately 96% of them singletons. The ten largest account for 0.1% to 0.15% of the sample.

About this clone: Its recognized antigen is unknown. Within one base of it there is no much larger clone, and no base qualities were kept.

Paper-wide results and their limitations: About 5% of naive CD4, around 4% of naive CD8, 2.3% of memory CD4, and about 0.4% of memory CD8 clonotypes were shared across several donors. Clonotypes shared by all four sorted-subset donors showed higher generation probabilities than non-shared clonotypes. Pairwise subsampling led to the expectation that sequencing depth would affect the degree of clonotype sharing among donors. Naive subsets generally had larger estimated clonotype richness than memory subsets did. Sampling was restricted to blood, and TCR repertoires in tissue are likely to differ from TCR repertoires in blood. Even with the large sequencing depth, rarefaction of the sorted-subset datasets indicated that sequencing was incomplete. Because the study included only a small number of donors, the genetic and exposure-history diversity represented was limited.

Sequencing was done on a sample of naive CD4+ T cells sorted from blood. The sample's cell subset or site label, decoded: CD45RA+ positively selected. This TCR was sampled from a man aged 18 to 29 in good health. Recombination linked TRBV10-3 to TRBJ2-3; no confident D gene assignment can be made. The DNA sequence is TGTGCCATCAGTGTTATTGGAGATACGCAGTATTTT. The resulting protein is CAISVIGDTQYF.